The 30 T cell receptor beta chains below were found in one sample sequenced in a study of regulatory T cells in long-lasting Graves disease. Time point reported: newly diagnosed GD, antithyroid drugs for less than 3 months. Generation of the TCR library employed RNA extracted from PBMCs. In building TCR beta libraries, iRepertoire HTBI primers were used together with Arm-PCR of CDR3 regions. From the multiplex PCR reads, TCRdb called clonotypes with MiXCR, one entry per CDR3 protein. This sample has a few hundred thousand distinct CDR3 sequences, with around 11% found just once. This sample also belongs to another study, concerning T cells in Graves' hyperthyroidism and ophthalmopathy.

This specimen was peripheral blood mononuclear cells (PBMCs), taken at new diagnosis, from a patient treated with antithyroid drugs. Receptor source: a woman aged 18-29 years with Graves disease.

This clonotype was seen repeatedly, ten times or more. The genes are TRBV3-1 and TRBJ2-1; D gene uncertain. CDR3 size: 16 residues. Looked up from germline, CDR1 is LGHDT and CDR2 is YNNKEL (reference sequence). V lost 0 bases to trimming and J lost 2 bases, with 11 bases between them. The DNA of the CDR3 is TGTGCCAGCAGCCAAGATCTAGGAGAGCCCTACAATGAGCAGTTCTTC. Translating gives CASSQDLGEPYNEQFF.

This clonotype was observed many times. This chain joins TRBV7-2 and TRBJ2-3; D is unresolved. The germline V gene has CDR1 SGHTA and CDR2 FQGNSA. This CDR3 is 14 amino acids long. V shed 4 bases and J shed 0 bases, with 8 bases lying between them. The CDR3 sequence is CASSSRSSTDTQYF. CDR3 nucleotide sequence: TGTGCCAGCAGCTCTCGGTCTAGCACAGATACGCAGTATTTT. The full variable domain, in which reference TRBV7-2 and TRBJ2-3 provide the parts outside the CDR3, is GAGVSQSPSNKVTEKGKDVELRCDPISGHTALYWYRQSLGQGLEFLIYFQGNSAPDKSGLPSDRFSAERTGGSVSTLTIQRTQQEDSAVYLCASSSRSSTDTQYFGPGTRLTVL.

This clonotype was picked up many times. This chain joins TRBV20-1 and TRBJ2-4; TRBD2 matches 9 bases. The V and J ends lost 7 bases and 5 bases, in that order; junction bases with no gene match: 6. CDR1 DFQATT and CDR2 SNEGSKA come from the germline V gene (reference sequence). The CDR3 runs to 13 residues. CDR3 loop: CSVRLAAENIQYF. Written as DNA, the CDR3 is TGCAGTGTTCGACTAGCGGCGGAAAACATTCAGTACTTC.

This chain joins TRBV29-1 and TRBJ2-2, with D tentatively TRBD1 (6 bases). CDR1 and CDR2 (germline): SQVTM, ANQGSEA. V gave up 0 bases and J gave up 2 bases, with 13 bases separating them. CDR3 length: 16 residues. CDR3 protein: CSVEDPTGLNTGELFF. The CDR3, as DNA: TGCAGCGTTGAAGACCCGACAGGTCTAAACACCGGGGAGCTGTTTTTT.

There are many counts of this clonotype. The V and J genes are TRBV27 and TRBJ1-4; 8 bases align to TRBD1. V was pared by 1 base and J by 9 bases, with 13 bases of the junction left unmatched. The length of the CDR3 is 17 residues. Germline CDR1 MNHEY, CDR2 SMNVEV (reference sequence). The chain's CDR3 is CASSLWRGKDREKKLFF. As DNA, the CDR3 is TGTGCCAGCAGTTTATGGCGAGGGAAGGACAGGGAAAAAAAACTGTTTTTT.

In this sample, this clonotype turned up a few times. CDR3 coding DNA: TGTGCCACCAGCAGACCATTCTACGTGACCCAGTACTTC. Residues: CATSRPFYVTQYF. V and J are TRBV15 and TRBJ2-5; D not resolved. The V gene's germline CDR1 is LNHNV and CDR2 YYDKDF (reference sequence). CDR3 length: 13 residues. V was shortened by 2 bases and J by 7 bases, with 11 bases between the two germline ends. The variable domain in full, with the rest retrieved from reference TRBV15 and TRBJ2-5, is DAMVIQNPRYQVTQFGKPVTLSCSQTLNHNVMYWYQQKSSQAPKLLFHYYDKDFNNEADTPDNFQSRRPNTSFCFLDIRSPGLGDTAMYLCATSRPFYVTQYFGPGTRLLVL.

As to this clonotype: A read error may explain this, as a much larger clone is one base away. This sequence joins TRBV27 and TRBJ1-4; D unresolved. Looked up from germline, CDR1 is MNHEY and CDR2 is SMNVEV (reference sequence). V was trimmed by 2 bases and J by 2 bases, leaving 15 bases between them. The CDR3 length is 17 residues. This CDR3 reads CASSLRLPEATNEKLFF. For the CDR3, the DNA is TGTGCCAGCAGTTTACGCCTTCCGGAGGCTACTAATGAAAAACTGTTTTTT.

In its sample, this clonotype was seen many times. The rearrangement links TRBV20-1 to TRBJ2-3; 8 positions match TRBD1. With V trimmed by 3 bases and J by 4 bases, 6 bases remained unmatched. There are 14 residues in the CDR3. CDR1 DFQATT and CDR2 SNEGSKA come from the germline V gene (reference sequence). The CDR3 nucleotides are TGCAGTGCTAGCTCCGGGACAGGCCCAGATACGCAGTATTTT. Amino acid sequence: CSASSGTGPDTQYF.

This clonotype was detected a few times. The chain combines TRBV7-9 with TRBJ2-3, with a possible D match to TRBD1 (5 bases). The length of the CDR3 is 15 residues. CDR1 SEHNR and CDR2 FQNEAQ come from the germline V gene (reference sequence). V dropped 5 bases and J dropped 3 bases, with 15 bases sitting between them. The CDR3 is CASSLPATGTDTQYF. In DNA, the CDR3 is TGTGCCAGCAGCCTACCAGCCACAGGAACAGATACGCAGTATTTT.

There are many counts of this clonotype. This chain links TRBV5-1 with TRBJ1-1; D gene ambiguous. CDR1 is SGHRS and CDR2 is YFSETQ in the germline V gene. The CDR3 contains 15 residues. Trimming left V 4 bases short and J 1 base short, with 14 bases between. CDR3 protein: CASSMPTRRNTEAFF. The CDR3 region has the DNA TGCGCCAGCAGCATGCCGACTAGGAGGAACACTGAAGCTTTCTTT. Variable domain in full (rest from reference TRBV5-1 and TRBJ1-1): KAGVTQTPRYLIKTRGQQVTLSCSPISGHRSVSWYQQTPGQGLQFLFEYFSETQRNKGNFPGRFSGRQFSNSRSEMNVSTLELGDSALYLCASSMPTRRNTEAFFGQGTRLTVV.

This clonotype has ten or more counts. The chain has TRBV29-1 and TRBJ1-2; 8 positions agree with TRBD1. Looked up from germline, CDR1 is SQVTM and CDR2 is ANQGSEA. This CDR3 region has 13 residues. V dropped 3 bases and J dropped 8; count of bases not matched to a gene: 8. Here the CDR3 reads CSVEGGTGRGYTF. For the CDR3, the DNA is TGCAGCGTTGAGGGCGGGACAGGCCGCGGCTACACCTTC.

This clonotype was recorded at least ten times. This chain connects TRBV12-3 or TRBV12-4 to TRBJ1-2, with TRBD1 as a possible D gene (6 bases). V was clipped by 3 bases and J by 4 bases, with 24 bases between them. This CDR3 comprises 18 residues. Here the CDR3 DNA reads TGTGCCAGCAGTTTGAGGGTTTGGGGGCAGGGCAATCGCTATGGCTACACCTTC. This codes for CASSLRVWGQGNRYGYTF.

This rearrangement joins TRBV29-1 to TRBJ1-1; D call uncertain. V was clipped by 7 bases and J by 5 bases, with 17 bases between them. Germline V CDR1 and CDR2: SQVTM, ANQGSEA. The CDR3 loop spans 13 amino acids. CDR3 protein: CSAYRPGGTEAFF. CDR3 nucleotides: TGCAGCGCCTACCGTCCGGGTGGGACTGAAGCTTTCTTT.

This clonotype was seen at least ten times. V is TRBV6-1 and J is TRBJ1-6; no reliable D call. The germline V gene has CDR1 MNHNS and CDR2 SASEGT. This CDR3 comprises 17 residues. V was clipped by 1 base and J by 7 bases, with 17 bases between them. In nucleotides, the CDR3 is TGTGCCAGCAGTGAAGTTGGGTACCCACTTCCAAATTCACCCCTCCACTTT. This sequence encodes CASSEVGYPLPNSPLHF.

Many counts were recorded for this clonotype. The chain joins TRBV5-6 to TRBJ1-5; D is unresolved. Deletions cut 6 bases from V and 7 bases from J, with 17 bases between. From germline, CDR1 is SGHDT and CDR2 YYEEEE. This CDR3 region has 14 residues. The CDR3 sequence: CASTPGPEGQPQHF. The CDR3 nucleotides read TGTGCCAGCACCCCGGGCCCGGAGGGCCAGCCCCAGCATTTT.

This clonotype appeared many times. CDR3 amino acids: CASSLLGETDTQYF. The CDR3 DNA is TGTGCCAGCAGCCTACTAGGGGAGACAGATACGCAGTATTTT. The chain carries TRBV3-1 and TRBJ2-3; D is possibly TRBD1 or TRBD2 (5 bases each). Trimming stripped 4 bases from V and 3 bases from J, with 11 bases between. The CDR3 sequence is 14 residues long. CDR1 is LGHDT and CDR2 is YNNKEL in the germline V gene (reference sequence).

This clonotype was counted at least ten times. The chain carries TRBV18 and TRBJ1-1; possible D gene TRBD1, 5 bases. Germline V CDR1 and CDR2: KGHSH, LQKENI. CDR3 size: 13 residues. V shed 4 bases and J shed 6 bases, with 12 bases lying between them. The CDR3 here is CASSRALTAEAFF. CDR3 DNA sequence: TGTGCCAGCTCACGCGCCTTGACAGCTGAAGCTTTCTTT.

This clonotype was seen only a few times. The chain is built from TRBV19 and TRBJ1-1, with D possibly TRBD1 on 5 matching bases. V shed 6 bases and J shed 1 base, with 9 bases lying between them. The CDR3 consists of 13 residues. Germline CDR1 reads LNHDA; CDR2 reads SQIVND (reference sequence). CDR3 bases: TGTGCCAGTAGCCACACAGGGAACACTGAAGCTTTCTTT. It yields the protein CASSHTGNTEAFF.

This clonotype appeared a few times. The chain recombines TRBV9 with TRBJ1-2; the D is unclear. The CDR3 loop spans 14 amino acids. The V end was cut by 0 bases, the J end by 4 bases, with 10 bases between. CDR1 and CDR2 (germline): SGDLS, YYNGEE. In nucleotides, the CDR3 is TGTGCCAGCAGCGTAGACGTAGTAGGCTATGGCTACACCTTC. Its translation: CASSVDVVGYGYTF.

There are a few counts of this clonotype. V and J are TRBV12-3 or TRBV12-4 and TRBJ2-3; 7 nucleotides line up with TRBD1. The CDR3 consists of 14 residues. V shed 7 bases, J shed 5 bases, and the junction held 9 bases outside the gene matches. CDR3 nucleotide sequence: TGTGCCAGCACGAACAGGGGTTTCGGAGATACGCAGTATTTT. Translating gives CASTNRGFGDTQYF.

This clonotype was recorded a few times. The V call is TRBV29-1, the J call TRBJ1-2, with 9 bases that match TRBD1. V trimming: 3 bases; J trimming: 1 base; junction bases outside the gene matches: 9. This CDR3 is built from 16 residues. Looked up from germline, CDR1 is SQVTM and CDR2 is ANQGSEA. CDR3 residues: CSVEDETGGYNYGYTF. In nucleotides, the CDR3 is TGCAGCGTTGAGGATGAGACAGGGGGATATAACTATGGCTACACCTTC.

This clonotype has just a few counts. The J gene is TRBJ2-1, the V gene TRBV20-1; 9 bases fit TRBD2. The V gene's germline CDR1 is DFQATT and CDR2 SNEGSKA (reference sequence). With V trimmed by 3 bases and J by 7 bases, 10 bases remained unmatched. The CDR3 loop spans 15 amino acids. Here the CDR3 reads CSARVPAGGRNEQFF. The CDR3 nucleotides are TGCAGTGCTAGGGTCCCTGCGGGGGGGCGTAATGAGCAGTTCTTC.

This clonotype was observed many times. The chain is built from TRBV7-8 and TRBJ1-1; tentatively, D is TRBD1 (5 bases). The CDR3 covers 11 residues. Germline V gives CDR1 SGHVS, CDR2 FQNEAQ. V was pared by 1 base and J by 10 bases, with 7 bases between. The chain's CDR3 is CASSLGGRAFF. As DNA, the CDR3 is TGTGCCAGCAGCTTAGGGGGGAGAGCTTTCTTT.

V gene TRBV7-8 combines with J gene TRBJ2-5; TRBD1 matches at 9 bases. CDR1 is SGHVS, CDR2 FQNEAQ, per germline. The CDR3 sequence is 15 residues long. J gave up 2 bases and V 1 base, and 2 bases lay outside the gene matches. The CDR3 region has the DNA TGTGCCAGCAGCTTAGACAGGGGGCGGCAAGAGACCCAGTACTTC. Protein sequence: CASSLDRGRQETQYF.

This clonotype was seen at least ten times. This sequence joins TRBV6-1 and TRBJ2-7; D gene ambiguous. This CDR3 is built from 12 residues. V was cut by 7 bases and J by 2 bases, with 9 bases left in between. Germline-derived CDR1 and CDR2 are MNHNS and SASEGT. The CDR3 is CASTRLAYEQYV. The CDR3 bases are TGTGCCAGCACCCGACTGGCCTACGAGCAGTACGTC.

The chain couples TRBV29-1 to TRBJ2-3; D is unresolved. V shed 3 bases and J shed 0 bases, with 4 bases lying between them. Germline V lookup: CDR1 SQVTM, CDR2 ANQGSEA. The CDR3 consists of 12 residues. The CDR3 protein is CSVDRSTDTQYF. CDR3 coding DNA: TGCAGCGTTGACAGAAGCACAGATACGCAGTATTTT.

This clonotype has ten or more counts. The CDR3 nucleotides are TGTGCCAGCAGCCCGCGCCGGGACAGGGCTTACAATGAGCAGTTCTTC. It is translated as CASSPRRDRAYNEQFF. This chain links TRBV7-2 with TRBJ2-1; TRBD1 matches at 9 bases. This CDR3 region has 16 residues. With 5 bases clipped from V and 4 bases from J, the junction kept 9 bases outside the gene matches. CDR1 is SGHTA, CDR2 FQGNSA, per germline.

The chain joins TRBV11-1 to TRBJ2-2; no definite D call. Trimming cost V 6 bases and J 1 base, with 12 bases left between them. The V gene's germline CDR1 is SGHAT and CDR2 FQDESV (reference sequence). CDR3 length equals 15 residues. The CDR3 sequence is CASRRRPRNTGELFF. DNA of the CDR3: TGTGCCAGCAGACGAAGGCCCAGGAACACCGGGGAGCTGTTTTTT.

This clonotype was seen at least ten times. This chain connects TRBV28 to TRBJ2-3, with TRBD2 matching 9 bases. CDR1 is MDHEN and CDR2 is SYDVKM in the germline V gene. Germline trimming cut 2 bases from V and 5 bases from J; bases unmatched to any gene: 5. The CDR3 covers 15 residues. The CDR3 DNA reads as TGTGCCAGCAGTTTAAGCGGGAGGCCTGGAGATACGCAGTATTTT. Protein sequence: CASSLSGRPGDTQYF.

The table lists this clonotype with many counts. In nucleotides, the CDR3 is TGTGCCAGCAGCTCCAACGAAGAGACCCAGTACTTC. This gives the protein CASSSNEETQYF. V and J are TRBV7-9 and TRBJ2-5, with D unclear. The CDR3 has 12 amino acids. CDR1 and CDR2 (germline): SEHNR, FQNEAQ (reference sequence). V was clipped by 4 bases and J by 3 bases, with 6 bases between them.